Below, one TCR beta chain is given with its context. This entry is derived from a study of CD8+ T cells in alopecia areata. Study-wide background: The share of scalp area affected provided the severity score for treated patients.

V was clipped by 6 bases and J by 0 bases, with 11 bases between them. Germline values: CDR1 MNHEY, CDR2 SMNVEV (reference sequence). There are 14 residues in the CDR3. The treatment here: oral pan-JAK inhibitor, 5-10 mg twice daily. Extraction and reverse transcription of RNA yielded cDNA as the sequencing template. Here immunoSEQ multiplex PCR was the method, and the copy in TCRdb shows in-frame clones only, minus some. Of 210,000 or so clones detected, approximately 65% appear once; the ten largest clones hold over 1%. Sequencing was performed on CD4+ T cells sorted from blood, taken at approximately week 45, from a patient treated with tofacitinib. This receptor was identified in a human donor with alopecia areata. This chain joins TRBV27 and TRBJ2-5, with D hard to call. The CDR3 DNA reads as TGTGCCAGCAGCCTCGGACGGAACCAAGAGACCCAGTACTTC. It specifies CASSLGRNQETQYF.